These 20 T cell receptor beta chains were sequenced from one sample in a study of blood T cell repertoires in COVID-19. Assay used: immunoSEQ multiplex PCR; TCRdb lists only in-frame clones, some missing. The sample includes some 140,000 clones, approximately 80% seen only once; the top ten take roughly 12%. Source material: peripheral blood. All receptors come from a woman aged 60-70 years with COVID-19, enrolled during active disease.

This sequence joins TRBV3-1 (or the pseudogene TRBV3-2) and TRBJ2-2; 7 nucleotides match TRBD1. The CDR3 length is 13 residues. Germline-derived CDR1 and CDR2 are LGHDT and YNNKEL (reference sequence). The trim removed 5 bases at V and 7 bases at J, leaving 4 bases unmatched. The CDR3 protein is CASSKQGLGELFF. The CDR3 DNA reads TGTGCCAGCAGCAAACAGGGGCTCGGGGAGCTGTTTTTT.

In DNA, the CDR3 is TGTGCCAGCTCACCATTGGCGACAGGGGACGTAGACGAGCAGTACTTC. Its translation: CASSPLATGDVDEQYF. The gene calls are TRBV18 and TRBJ2-7; 8 bases agree with TRBD1. Germline CDR1 and CDR2: KGHSH and LQKENI. The CDR3 consists of 16 residues. After removal of 2 bases from V and 5 bases from J, the junction contained 11 bases not matched to a gene.

The chain's CDR3 is CASSLISGSGEKLFF. The DNA of the CDR3 is TGTGCCAGTAGTCTAATTTCAGGGTCGGGTGAAAAACTGTTTTTT. The chain employs TRBV19 and TRBJ1-4, with D tentatively TRBD1 (5 bases). Trimming stripped 5 bases from V and 7 bases from J, with 17 bases between. Germline lookup yields CDR1 LNHDA and CDR2 SQIVND (reference sequence). The CDR3 is made up of 15 amino acids.

The genes are TRBV30 and TRBJ1-2, with D tentatively TRBD1 (6 bases). Germline lookup yields CDR1 GTSNPN and CDR2 SVGIG (reference sequence). This CDR3 is 12 amino acids long. V gave up 2 bases and J gave up 7 bases, with 11 bases separating them. The CDR3 DNA is TGTGCCTGGAGTATGGGGGCGGCTGGCTACACCTTC. The encoded protein is CAWSMGAAGYTF.

The chain links TRBV30 to TRBJ2-6; TRBD1 is a possible D gene (6 bases). V was shortened by 5 bases and J by 4 bases, with 15 bases between the two germline ends. Germline assignment: CDR1 GTSNPN and CDR2 SVGIG (reference sequence). This CDR3 is built from 15 residues. CDR3 nucleotide sequence: TGTGCCTGGGGGGGCCGCCGGAAAGGGGCCAACGTCCTGACTTTC. As protein: CAWGGRRKGANVLTF. The variable domain in full, with the rest retrieved from reference TRBV30 and TRBJ2-6, is SQTIHQWPATLVQPVGSPLSLECTVEGTSNPNLYWYRQAAGRGLQLLFYSVGIGQISSEVPQNLSASRPQDRQFILSSKKLLLSDSGFYLCAWGGRRKGANVLTFGAGSRLTVL.

This clone was counted a single time. V is TRBV10-1 and J is TRBJ1-1, with 8 positions matching TRBD1. V shed 3 bases and J 7 bases; nucleotides not matched to a gene: 10. The CDR3 is 15 amino acids. Per the germline V gene, CDR1 is WNHNN and CDR2 is SYGVQD (reference sequence). The CDR3 nucleotides read TGCGCCAGCAGTGACGCTGGACAGGGTTCGGGTGAAGCTTTCTTT. Translated, it gives CASSDAGQGSGEAFF.

Only a few counts were recorded for this clone. V is TRBV3-1 (or the pseudogene TRBV3-2) and J is TRBJ2-4, with 12 bases that match TRBD1. After removal of 4 bases from V and 0 bases from J, the junction contained 10 bases not matched to a gene. Germline V lookup: CDR1 LGHDT, CDR2 YNNKEL (reference sequence). There are 19 residues in the CDR3. The CDR3 region has the DNA TGTGCCAGCAGCCCGTCCCGGGACAGGGGGCGTGTAGCCAAAAACATTCAGTACTTC. The encoded protein is CASSPSRDRGRVAKNIQYF.

The chain couples TRBV6-6 to TRBJ2-3, with 11 bases lining up with TRBD2. Germline trimming cut 5 bases from V and 2 bases from J; bases unmatched to any gene: 9. The CDR3 has 17 residues. Per the germline V gene, CDR1 is MNHNY and CDR2 is SVGAGI (reference sequence). CDR3 nucleotide sequence: TGTGCCAGCAGTCAAAGTACTAGCGGGAGTCACACAGATACGCAGTATTTT. Amino acid sequence: CASSQSTSGSHTDTQYF.

The chain couples TRBV11-2 to TRBJ2-1; 7 nucleotides line up with TRBD1. The CDR3 has 17 residues. The germline gives CDR1 SGHAT, CDR2 FQNNGV. With 5 bases clipped from V and 0 bases from J, the junction kept 10 bases outside the gene matches. The CDR3 protein is CASSAPLGQLSYNEQFF. Here the CDR3 DNA reads TGTGCCAGCAGCGCTCCACTGGGACAGCTCTCCTACAATGAGCAGTTCTTC. Drawing the rest from reference TRBV11-2 and TRBJ2-1, the complete variable domain is EAGVAQSPRYKIIEKRQSVAFWCNPISGHATLYWYQQILGQGPKLLIQFQNNGVVDDSQLPKDRFSAERLKGVDSTLKIQPAKLEDSAVYLCASSAPLGQLSYNEQFFGPGTRLTVL.

The chain carries TRBV11-2 and TRBJ2-2, with 8 bases lining up with TRBD1. This CDR3 region has 18 residues. The V segment lost 2 bases and the J segment 4 bases; nucleotides outside the gene matches: 12. From germline, CDR1 is SGHAT and CDR2 FQNNGV. The CDR3 reads CASSLRPGGFSSTGELFF. As DNA, the CDR3 is TGTGCCAGCAGCTTACGTCCAGGGGGCTTTAGCTCCACCGGGGAGCTGTTTTTT. The variable domain in full, completed from reference TRBV11-2 and TRBJ2-2, reads EAGVAQSPRYKIIEKRQSVAFWCNPISGHATLYWYQQILGQGPKLLIQFQNNGVVDDSQLPKDRFSAERLKGVDSTLKIQPAKLEDSAVYLCASSLRPGGFSSTGELFFGEGSRLTVL.

The rearrangement links TRBV10-3 to TRBJ1-6; D not certain. The V and J ends lost 0 bases and 9 bases respectively, with 15 bases between them. The CDR3 loop spans 16 amino acids. Germline V CDR1 and CDR2: ENHRY, SYGVKD. CDR3 sequence reads: CAISESRAPSPSPLHF. The CDR3 bases are TGTGCCATCAGTGAGTCGCGGGCCCCCTCTCCTTCACCCCTCCACTTT.

The count of this clone is one. The rearrangement joins TRBV2 to TRBJ1-2; D call uncertain. Germline V CDR1 and CDR2: SNHLY, FYNNEI. Deletions cut 5 bases from V and 0 bases from J, with 10 bases between. The CDR3 has 14 amino acids. The CDR3 DNA sequence: TGTGCCAGCAGTACGCGAAAAGCTAACTATGGCTACACCTTC. It translates to CASSTRKANYGYTF.

V gene TRBV11-2 combines with J gene TRBJ1-4, with D possibly matching TRBD1 (6 bases). V lost 2 bases to trimming and J lost 4 bases, with 14 bases between them. Germline V lookup: CDR1 SGHAT, CDR2 FQNNGV. The CDR3 sequence is 16 residues long. The CDR3 nucleotides read TGTGCCAGCAGCTTAAAGCCGGACAGCCGTAATGAAAAACTGTTTTTT. Protein product: CASSLKPDSRNEKLFF.

The chain joins TRBV7-6 to TRBJ1-2; a weak D match, TRBD1 (5 bases). This CDR3 is built from 13 residues. V was shortened by 0 bases and J by 6 bases, with 8 bases between the two germline ends. CDR1 is SGHVS, CDR2 FNYEAQ, per germline. The CDR3 DNA reads as TGTGCCAGCAGCTTAGCGCAGGGAAATGGCTACACCTTC. Translated, it gives CASSLAQGNGYTF. Together with reference TRBV7-6 and TRBJ1-2, the CDR3 gives the full variable domain: GAGVSQSPRYKVTKRGQDVALRCDPISGHVSLYWYRQALGQGPEFLTYFNYEAQQDKSGLPNDRFSAERPEGSISTLTIQRTEQRDSAMYRCASSLAQGNGYTFGSGTRLTVV.

This chain connects TRBV6-5 to TRBJ1-1, with D tentatively TRBD1 (5 bases). V was pared by 7 bases and J by 0 bases, with 15 bases between. The germline V gene encodes CDR1 MNHEY and CDR2 SVGAGI. This CDR3 has 15 amino acids. CDR3 sequence (DNA): TGTGCCAGCACCCTAGGAGGAGGGGTGAACACTGAAGCTTTCTTT. Translation: CASTLGGGVNTEAFF.

The rearrangement joins TRBV12-5 to TRBJ1-1; 7 nucleotides agree with TRBD1. CDR3 size: 13 residues. Germline V gene sequence: CDR1 LGHNT, CDR2 FRNRAP. Germline trimming cut 3 bases from V and 4 bases from J; bases unmatched to any gene: 2. CDR3 residues: CASGFSGGTEAFF. The CDR3 nucleotides read TGTGCTAGTGGTTTTTCAGGGGGCACTGAAGCTTTCTTT.

In DNA, the CDR3 is TGTGCCAGCAGCTTAAATCTTGTCACTGAAGCTTTCTTT. Amino acids: CASSLNLVTEAFF. The J gene is TRBJ1-1, the V gene TRBV7-3; unclear D gene. CDR3 length: 13 amino acids. Trimming removed 1 base from V and 4 bases from J, with 7 bases in between. CDR1 is SGHTA and CDR2 is FQGTGA in the germline V gene.

The chain joins TRBV18 to TRBJ1-4; 8 bases match TRBD1. Looked up from germline, CDR1 is KGHSH and CDR2 is LQKENI. V trimming: 5 bases; J trimming: 5 bases; junction bases outside the gene matches: 4. The CDR3 covers 14 residues. The CDR3 here is CASSTRTGNEKLFF. CDR3 nucleotide sequence: TGTGCCAGCTCAACCCGGACAGGGAATGAAAAACTGTTTTTT.

This chain uses TRBV6-1 with TRBJ1-2; weak D call: TRBD1 (5 bases). CDR3 length: 14 amino acids. The V and J ends lost 1 base and 0 bases respectively, with 6 bases between them. CDR1 is MNHNS and CDR2 is SASEGT in the germline V gene. The chain's CDR3 is CASSEGGANYGYTF. In DNA, the CDR3 is TGTGCCAGCAGTGAAGGGGGGGCTAACTATGGCTACACCTTC.

V and J are TRBV5-6 and TRBJ2-5; TRBD2 might be the D (6 bases). Trimming pared 4 bases from V and 4 bases from J, leaving 23 bases between. Germline-derived CDR1 and CDR2 are SGHDT and YYEEEE. This CDR3 is 17 amino acids long. The CDR3 sequence: CASSRRVGGTGGETQYF. CDR3 sequence (DNA): TGTGCCAGCAGCCGACGGGTAGGAGGGACGGGCGGAGAGACCCAGTACTTC.